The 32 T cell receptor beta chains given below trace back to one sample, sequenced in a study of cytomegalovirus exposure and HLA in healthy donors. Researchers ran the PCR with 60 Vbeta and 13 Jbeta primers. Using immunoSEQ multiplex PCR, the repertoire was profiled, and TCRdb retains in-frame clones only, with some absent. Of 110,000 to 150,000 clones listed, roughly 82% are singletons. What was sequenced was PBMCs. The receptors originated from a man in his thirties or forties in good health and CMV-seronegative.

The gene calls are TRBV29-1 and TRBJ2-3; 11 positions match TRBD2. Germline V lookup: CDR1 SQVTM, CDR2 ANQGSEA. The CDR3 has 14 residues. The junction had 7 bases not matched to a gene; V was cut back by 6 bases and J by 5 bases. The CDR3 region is CSVGYSGREDTQYF. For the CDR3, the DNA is TGCAGCGTGGGCTATAGCGGGAGGGAAGATACGCAGTATTTT.

CDR3 loop: CASSLGGPPNQPQHF. DNA for the CDR3: TGTGCCAGCAGCTTAGGGGGGCCTCCTAATCAGCCCCAGCATTTT. This sequence joins TRBV7-9 and TRBJ1-5, with D maybe TRBD1 (6 bases). The germline V and J ends were trimmed by 1 base and 4 bases, with 11 bases remaining between them. Germline V gene lookup returns CDR1 SEHNR and CDR2 FQNEAQ (reference sequence). This CDR3 region has 15 residues.

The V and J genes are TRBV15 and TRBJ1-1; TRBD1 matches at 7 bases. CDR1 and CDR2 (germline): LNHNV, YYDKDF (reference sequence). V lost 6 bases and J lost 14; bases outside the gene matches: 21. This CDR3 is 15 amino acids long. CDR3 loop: CATSEGLTGLNEVFF. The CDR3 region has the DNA TGTGCCACCAGTGAAGGTTTGACAGGGCTTAACGAAGTGTTCTTT.

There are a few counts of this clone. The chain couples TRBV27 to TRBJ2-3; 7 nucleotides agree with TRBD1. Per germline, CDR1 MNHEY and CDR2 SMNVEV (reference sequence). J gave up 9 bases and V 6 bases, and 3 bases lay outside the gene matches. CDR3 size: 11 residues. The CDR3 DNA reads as TGTGCCAGCAGCACAGGGGCGACGCAGTATTTT. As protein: CASSTGATQYF.

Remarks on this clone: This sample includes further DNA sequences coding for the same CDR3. CDR3 coding DNA: TGTGCCAGCAGTCCCGGGACTAGCGGTTACAATGAGCAGTTCTTC. Translation: CASSPGTSGYNEQFF. V is TRBV2 and J is TRBJ2-1; TRBD2 matches 11 bases. Germline lookup yields CDR1 SNHLY and CDR2 FYNNEI. Losses at the gene ends were 5 bases for V and 4 bases for J; bases not matched to a gene: 4. The CDR3 is made up of 15 amino acids.

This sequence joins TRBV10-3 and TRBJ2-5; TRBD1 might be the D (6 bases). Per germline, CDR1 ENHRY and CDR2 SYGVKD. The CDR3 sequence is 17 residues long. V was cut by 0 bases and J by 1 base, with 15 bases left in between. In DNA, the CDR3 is TGTGCCATCAGTGAGTCCGGACAGTATGAGGGCCAAGAGACCCAGTACTTC. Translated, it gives CAISESGQYEGQETQYF.

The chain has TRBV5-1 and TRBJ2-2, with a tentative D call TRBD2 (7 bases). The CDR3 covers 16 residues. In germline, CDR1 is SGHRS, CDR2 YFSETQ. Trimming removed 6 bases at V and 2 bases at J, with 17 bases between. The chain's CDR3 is CASTPGGQLNTGELFF. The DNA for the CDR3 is TGCGCCAGCACTCCGGGGGGACAACTTAACACCGGGGAGCTGTTTTTT.

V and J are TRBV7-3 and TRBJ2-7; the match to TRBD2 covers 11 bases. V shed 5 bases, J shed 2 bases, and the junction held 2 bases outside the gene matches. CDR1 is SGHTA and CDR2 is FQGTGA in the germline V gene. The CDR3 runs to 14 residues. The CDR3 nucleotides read TGTGCCAGCAGCCTTAGCGGGGGGGCCTACGAGCAGTACTTC. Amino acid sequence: CASSLSGGAYEQYF.

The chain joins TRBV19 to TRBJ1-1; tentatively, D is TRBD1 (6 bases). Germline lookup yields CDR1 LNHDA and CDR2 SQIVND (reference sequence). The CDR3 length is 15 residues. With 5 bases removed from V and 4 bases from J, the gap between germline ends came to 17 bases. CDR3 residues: CASSYTGLIVTEAFF. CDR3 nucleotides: TGTGCCAGTAGTTACACAGGGTTGATAGTCACTGAAGCTTTCTTT.

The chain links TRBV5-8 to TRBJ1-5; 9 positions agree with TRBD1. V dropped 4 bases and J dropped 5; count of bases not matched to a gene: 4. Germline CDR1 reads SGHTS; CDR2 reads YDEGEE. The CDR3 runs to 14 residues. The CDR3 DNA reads TGTGCCAGCAGCGACAGGACAGGGGATCAGCCCCAGCATTTT. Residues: CASSDRTGDQPQHF.

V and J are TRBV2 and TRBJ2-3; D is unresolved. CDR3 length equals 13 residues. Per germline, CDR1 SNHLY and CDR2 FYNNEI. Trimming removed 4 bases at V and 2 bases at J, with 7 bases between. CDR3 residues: CASSVTLTDTQYF. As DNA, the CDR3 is TGTGCCAGCAGTGTGACACTCACAGATACGCAGTATTTT.

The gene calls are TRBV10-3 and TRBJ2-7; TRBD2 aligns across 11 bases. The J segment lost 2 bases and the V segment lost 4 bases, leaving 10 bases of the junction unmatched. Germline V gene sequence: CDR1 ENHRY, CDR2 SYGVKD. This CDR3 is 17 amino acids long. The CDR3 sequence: CAISGQGTSGPPYEQYF. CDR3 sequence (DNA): TGTGCCATCAGTGGGCAAGGGACTAGCGGACCCCCCTACGAGCAGTACTTC.

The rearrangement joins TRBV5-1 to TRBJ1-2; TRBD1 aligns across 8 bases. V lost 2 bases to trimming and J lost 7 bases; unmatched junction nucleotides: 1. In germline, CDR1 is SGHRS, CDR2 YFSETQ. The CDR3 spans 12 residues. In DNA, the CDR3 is TGCGCCAGCAGCTTAGACAGGGGTGGCTACACCTTC. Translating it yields CASSLDRGGYTF.

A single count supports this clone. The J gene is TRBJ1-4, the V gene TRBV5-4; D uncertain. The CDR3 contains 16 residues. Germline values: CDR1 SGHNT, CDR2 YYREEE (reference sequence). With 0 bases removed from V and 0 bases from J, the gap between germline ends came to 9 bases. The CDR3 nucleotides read TGTGCCAGCAGCTTGGGAGGTTTATCAACTAATGAAAAACTGTTTTTT. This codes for CASSLGGLSTNEKLFF.

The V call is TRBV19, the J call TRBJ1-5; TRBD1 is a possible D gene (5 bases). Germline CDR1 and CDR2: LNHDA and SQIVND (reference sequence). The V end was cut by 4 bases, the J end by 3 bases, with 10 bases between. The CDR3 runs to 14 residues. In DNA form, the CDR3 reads TGTGCCAGTAGTAGAGGACACCCCAATCAGCCCCAGCATTTT. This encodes CASSRGHPNQPQHF.

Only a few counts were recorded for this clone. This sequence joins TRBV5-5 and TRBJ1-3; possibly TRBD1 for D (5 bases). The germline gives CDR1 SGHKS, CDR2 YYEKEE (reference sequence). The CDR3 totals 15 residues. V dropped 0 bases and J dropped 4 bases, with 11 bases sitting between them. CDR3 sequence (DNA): TGTGCCAGCAGCTTGGCCCCAGGGAAAGGAAACACCATATATTTT. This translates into CASSLAPGKGNTIYF.

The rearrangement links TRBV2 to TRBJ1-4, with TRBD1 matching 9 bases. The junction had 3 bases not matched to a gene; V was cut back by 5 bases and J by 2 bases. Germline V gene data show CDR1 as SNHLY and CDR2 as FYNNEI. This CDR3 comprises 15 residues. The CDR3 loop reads CASSPDRGTNEKLFF. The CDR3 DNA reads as TGTGCCAGCAGTCCAGACAGGGGGACTAATGAAAAACTGTTTTTT.

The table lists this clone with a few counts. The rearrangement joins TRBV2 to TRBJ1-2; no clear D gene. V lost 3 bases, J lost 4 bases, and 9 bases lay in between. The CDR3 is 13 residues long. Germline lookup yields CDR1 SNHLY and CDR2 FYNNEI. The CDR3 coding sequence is TGTGCCAGCAGTGAGCGGATTACCTATGGCTACACCTTC. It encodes CASSERITYGYTF.

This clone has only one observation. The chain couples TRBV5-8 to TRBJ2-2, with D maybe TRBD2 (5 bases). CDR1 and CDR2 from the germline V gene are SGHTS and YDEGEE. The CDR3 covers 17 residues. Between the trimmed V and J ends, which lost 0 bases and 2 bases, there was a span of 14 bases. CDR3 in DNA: TGTGCCAGCAGCTTGGACGGCCCGGGAACCAACACCGGGGAGCTGTTTTTT. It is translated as CASSLDGPGTNTGELFF.

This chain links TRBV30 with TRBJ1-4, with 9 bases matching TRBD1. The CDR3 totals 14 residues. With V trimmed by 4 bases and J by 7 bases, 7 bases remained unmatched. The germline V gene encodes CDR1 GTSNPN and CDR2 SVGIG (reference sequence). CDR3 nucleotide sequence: TGTGCCTGGAACAACAGGGGGCTTAGTGAAAAACTGTTTTTT. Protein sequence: CAWNNRGLSEKLFF.

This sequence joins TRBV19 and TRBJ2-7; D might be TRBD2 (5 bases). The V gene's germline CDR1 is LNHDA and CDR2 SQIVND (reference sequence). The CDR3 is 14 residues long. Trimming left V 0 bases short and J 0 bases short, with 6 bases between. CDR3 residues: CASSIDGSSYEQYF. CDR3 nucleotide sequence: TGTGCCAGTAGTATAGATGGGAGCTCCTACGAGCAGTACTTC.

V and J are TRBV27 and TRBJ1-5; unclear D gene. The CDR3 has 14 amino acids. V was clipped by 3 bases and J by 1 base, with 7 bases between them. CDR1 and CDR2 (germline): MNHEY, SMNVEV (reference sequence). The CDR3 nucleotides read TGTGCCAGCAGTTTCAGGATGAGCAATCAGCCCCAGCATTTT. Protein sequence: CASSFRMSNQPQHF.

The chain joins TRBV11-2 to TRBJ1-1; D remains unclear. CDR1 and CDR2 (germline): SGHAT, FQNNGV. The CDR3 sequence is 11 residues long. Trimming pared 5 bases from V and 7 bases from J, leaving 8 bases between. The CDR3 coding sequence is TGTGCCAGCAGCCTCCGGGTTGAAGCTTTCTTT. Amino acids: CASSLRVEAFF.

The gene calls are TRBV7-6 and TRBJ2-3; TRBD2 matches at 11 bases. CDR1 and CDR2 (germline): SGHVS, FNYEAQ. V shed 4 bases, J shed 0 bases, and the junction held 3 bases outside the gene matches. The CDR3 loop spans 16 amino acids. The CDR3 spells CASSSLAGVSTDTQYF. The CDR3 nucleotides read TGTGCCAGCAGCTCACTAGCGGGGGTTAGCACAGATACGCAGTATTTT.

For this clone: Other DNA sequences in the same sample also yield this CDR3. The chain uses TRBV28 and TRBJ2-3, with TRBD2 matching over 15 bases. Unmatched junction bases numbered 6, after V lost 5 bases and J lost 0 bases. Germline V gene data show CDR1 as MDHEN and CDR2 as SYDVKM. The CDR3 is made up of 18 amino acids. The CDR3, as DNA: TGTGCCAGCAGTGCCGGACTAGCGGGGGGGGTTAGCACAGATACGCAGTATTTT. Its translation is CASSAGLAGGVSTDTQYF.

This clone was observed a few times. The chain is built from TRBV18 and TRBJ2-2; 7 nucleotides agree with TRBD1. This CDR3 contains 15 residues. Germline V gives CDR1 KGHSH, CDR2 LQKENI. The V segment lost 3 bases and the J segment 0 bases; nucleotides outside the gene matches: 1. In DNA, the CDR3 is TGTGCCAGCTCACCGACAGGGACGAACACCGGGGAGCTGTTTTTT. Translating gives CASSPTGTNTGELFF.

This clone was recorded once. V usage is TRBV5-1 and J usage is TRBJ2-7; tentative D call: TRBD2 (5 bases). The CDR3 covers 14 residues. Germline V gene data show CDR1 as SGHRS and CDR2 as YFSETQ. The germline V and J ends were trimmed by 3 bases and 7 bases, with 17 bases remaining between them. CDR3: CASSYRDVRDEQYF. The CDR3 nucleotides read TGCGCCAGCAGCTATAGAGACGTTCGGGATGAGCAGTACTTC.

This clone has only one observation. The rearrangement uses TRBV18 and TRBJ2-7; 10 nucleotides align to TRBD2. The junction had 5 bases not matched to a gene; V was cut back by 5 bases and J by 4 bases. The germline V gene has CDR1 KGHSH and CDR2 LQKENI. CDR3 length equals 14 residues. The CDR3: CASSTSGRGYEQYF. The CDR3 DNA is TGTGCCAGCTCAACAAGCGGGAGGGGATACGAGCAGTACTTC.

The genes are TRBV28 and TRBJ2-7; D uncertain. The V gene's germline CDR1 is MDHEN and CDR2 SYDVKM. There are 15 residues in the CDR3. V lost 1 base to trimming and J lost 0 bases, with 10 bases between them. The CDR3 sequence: CASSLSVASSYEQYF. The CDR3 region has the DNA TGTGCCAGCAGTTTATCCGTCGCCAGCTCCTACGAGCAGTACTTC.

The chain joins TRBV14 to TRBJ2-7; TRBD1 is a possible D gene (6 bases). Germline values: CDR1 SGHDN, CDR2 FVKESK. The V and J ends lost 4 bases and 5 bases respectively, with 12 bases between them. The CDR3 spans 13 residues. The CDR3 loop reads CASSPQGRDEQYF. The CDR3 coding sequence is TGTGCCAGCAGCCCACAGGGCAGGGACGAGCAGTACTTC.

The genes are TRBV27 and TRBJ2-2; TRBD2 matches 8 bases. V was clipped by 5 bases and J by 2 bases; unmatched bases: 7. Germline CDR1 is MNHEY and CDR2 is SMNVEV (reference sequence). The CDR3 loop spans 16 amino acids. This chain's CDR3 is CASSGLAPPNTGELFF. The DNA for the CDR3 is TGTGCCAGCAGTGGACTAGCCCCACCTAACACCGGGGAGCTGTTTTTT.

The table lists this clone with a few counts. The CDR3 coding sequence is TGTGCCAGCACCCTAACCCTTACAGATACGCAGTATTTT. Encoded protein: CASTLTLTDTQYF. V and J are TRBV28 and TRBJ2-3; D not certain. CDR1 and CDR2 (germline): MDHEN, SYDVKM. The CDR3 consists of 13 residues. Trimming took off 7 bases at V and 3 bases at J, with 11 bases between the two ends.